This T cell receptor beta chain was captured in a study of T-cell reconstitution after alpha-beta-depleted transplantation in children listed by TCRdb under 2016. Context from the whole study: T-cell immune reconstitution after TCRalphabeta/CD19-depleted allogeneic hematopoietic cell transplantation in children was quantitatively tracked in the study by means of TCR repertoire profiling. Here is what the overall study found, with its caveats: In some patients, the high TCRbeta diversity seen at day 60 was put down to recipient T cells and intrathymic progenitors that had survived conditioning. The apparently early alphabetaT-cell count recovery about two months after transplant was reportedly dependent on only several hundred rapidly expanded clones derived from non-depleted graft cells. Over the following months the frequencies of hyperexpanded clones went down, and after one year T-cell counts and TCRbeta diversity were mostly credited to newly produced T cells.

The library was built by means of PCR. TCRdb shows the sequencer as Illumina HiSeq 2500. To normalize quantification of the TCRbeta repertoire, the TCR libraries were built with molecular barcoding that relied on unique molecular identifiers. In TCRdb, the public reads were trimmed at Q25 with fastp and aligned with MiXCR, with productive beta chains retained. Duplicate CDR3 protein sequences are folded into a single record with the most common DNA and genes. For this sample the table gives more than 400,000 distinct CDR3 sequences, of which around 46% were detected only once. Jointly, the top ten make up 25% to 30% of the sample. This sample's treatment or condition label indicates: allogeneic hematopoietic cell transplantation with graft depleted of TCRalphabeta T cells and CD19 B cells. The children who served as transplant recipients had been given grafts of TCRalphabeta/CD19-depleted allogeneic hematopoietic cells.

Trimming removed 5 bases from V and 0 bases from J; the gene matches leave 4 bases unexplained. Based on the germline V gene, the CDR1 and CDR2 sequences are SGHVS and FNYEAQ. Spanning cysteine to phenylalanine, the CDR3 consists of 15 amino acids. Just the 45-base CDR3 DNA is kept, in frame starting at base 1. This clonotype was observed a single time. Its antigen is currently not known. Qualities for individual bases were not recorded, and no much larger clone is one base off. Single-read evidence is weak. The sequencing here drew on PBMCs, taken before TCRalphabeta/CD19-depleted stem cell transplant. The rearranged chain carries TRBV7-6 and TRBJ2-3; 8 bases in the junction line up with TRBD1. This TCR was recovered from a girl aged 2 to 10 with aplastic anemia, due to receive a stem cell transplant. The CDR3 is CASSMTGASTDTQYF. In nucleotide form, the sequence is TGTGCCAGCAGCATGACAGGGGCTAGCACAGATACGCAGTATTTT. Where the CDR3 stops, the reference TRBV7-6 and TRBJ2-3 genes take over; the full variable domain is GAGVSQSPRYKVTKRGQDVALRCDPISGHVSLYWYRQALGQGPEFLTYFNYEAQQDKSGLPNDRFSAERPEGSISTLTIQRTEQRDSAMYRCASSMTGASTDTQYFGPGTRLTVL.